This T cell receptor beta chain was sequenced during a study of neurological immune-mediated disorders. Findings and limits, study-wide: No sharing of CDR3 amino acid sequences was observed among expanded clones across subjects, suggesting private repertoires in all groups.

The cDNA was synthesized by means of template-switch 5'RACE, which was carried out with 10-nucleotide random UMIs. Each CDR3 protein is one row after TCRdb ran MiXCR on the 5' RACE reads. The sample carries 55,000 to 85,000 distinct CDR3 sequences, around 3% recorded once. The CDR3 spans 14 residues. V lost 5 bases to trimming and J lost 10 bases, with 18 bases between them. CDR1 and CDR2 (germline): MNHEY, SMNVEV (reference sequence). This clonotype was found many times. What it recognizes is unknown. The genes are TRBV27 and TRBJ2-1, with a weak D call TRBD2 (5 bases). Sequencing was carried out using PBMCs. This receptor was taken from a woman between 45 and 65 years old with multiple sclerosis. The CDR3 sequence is CASSPLAFLGEQFF. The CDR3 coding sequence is TGTGCCAGCAGTCCCCTAGCATTTCTGGGGGAGCAGTTCTTC.